This T cell receptor (beta chain) was identified during a study of shared T cell receptors in the human thymus. CDR1 is MGHDK, CDR2 SYGVNS, per germline. This CDR3 has 14 residues. Trimming removed 4 bases from V and 1 base from J; junction bases left unmatched: 4. The repertoire was sequenced with immunoSEQ multiplex PCR; TCRdb's copy has only in-frame clones and lacks some. The sample has hundreds of thousands of clones, over 75% seen once; the top ten hold about 0.0094%. This sample also belongs to another study, concerning human thymus T cells. As reported in that work: Having corrective surgery for congenital heart defects, healthy Finnish infants were the ones who donated. From resections taken during corrective heart surgery, the thymus tissue was obtained. Apparent skewing of V and J gene usage characterized both thymic and blood repertoires. The related literature has documented a marked overlap of thymic repertoires among unrelated individuals.

This chain links TRBV25-1 with TRBJ2-7; 7 nucleotides agree with TRBD2. The sequence derives from a boy under three years old with a congenital heart defect. Input material: thymocytes. CDR3 in DNA: TGTGCCAGCAGTGGGGGGGGAGGATCCTACGAGCAGTACTTC. Translated: CASSGGGGSYEQYF.